These T cell receptor beta chains were read from a single sample in a study of CD8+CD57+ T cells in acquired aplastic anemia. TCRdb re-derived calls from the reads in MiXCR, one entry per CDR3 protein. This table has tens of thousands of distinct CDR3 sequences, approximately 70% appearing once. The sequencing input was sorted CD4+, CD8+, or CD8+CD57+ T cells (not recorded which) from PBMCs. Receptors were obtained from a human donor with aplastic anemia. Both conserved end residues are part of each CDR3. A D gene is named only where the DNA matches it firmly. Some rows have no size entry. The others give once, few or many, or a class for an expanded clone.

>-|TRBV2|-|TRBJ1-6
TGTGCCGGGCTGATAGGGGGCTATAATTCACCCCTCCACTTT
CAGLIGGYNSPLHF
>-|TRBV5-6|-|TRBJ2-7
TGTGCCAGCAGCTTCCATCGCGACGAGCAGTACTTC
CASSFHRDEQYF
>few|TRBV24-1|TRBD1|TRBJ2-3
TGTGCCACCAGTGATCCGGGACAGGGGAAGACAGATACGCAGTATTTT
CATSDPGQGKTDTQYF
>-|TRBV9|-|TRBJ2-1
TGTGCCAGCAGCGTAGGCGGGGATGCCTACAATGAGCAGTTCTTC
CASSVGGDAYNEQFF
>-|TRBV10-3|-|TRBJ2-5
TGTGCCATCAGTGAGTCGGGGGGTAACCAAGAGACCCAGTACTTC
CAISESGGNQETQYF
>many|TRBV5-6|TRBD1|TRBJ2-1
TGTGCCAGCAGCGACCTGGGACAGGGGGCGAGGGAGCAGTTCTTC
CASSDLGQGAREQFF
>few|TRBV2|TRBD1|TRBJ1-5
TGTGCCAGCAGTGAGGGACAGGGAAGAAGTCAGCCCCAGCATTTT
CASSEGQGRSQPQHF
>-|TRBV7-8|-|TRBJ2-2
TGTGCCAGCAACGATAACACCGGGGAGCTGTTTTTT
CASNDNTGELFF
>few|TRBV19|-|TRBJ1-6
TGTGCCAGTAGTACCAGACAGAGTTCACCCCTCCACTTT
CASSTRQSSPLHF
>few|TRBV24-1|TRBD2|TRBJ2-7
TGTGCCACCAGTGAGGGACTAGCGGGAGCCCACGAGCAGTACTTC
CATSEGLAGAHEQYF
>-|TRBV2|-|TRBJ2-1
TGTGCCAGCGGCGTTGATGAGCAGTTCTTC
CASGVDEQFF
>-|TRBV20-1|TRBD1|TRBJ1-6
TGCAGTGCTAGTATGGGACAGTATAATTCACCCCTCCACTTT
CSASMGQYNSPLHF
>-|TRBV15|-|TRBJ2-7
TGTGCCACCACCAGGGATCGGAAAGCTTACGAGCAGTACTTC
CATTRDRKAYEQYF
>-|TRBV7-3|TRBD2|TRBJ2-1
TGTGCCAGCAGCTTATTCACTAGCGGTACCTACAATGAGCAGTTCTTC
CASSLFTSGTYNEQFF
>-|TRBV19|-|TRBJ1-1
TGTGCCAGTAGTATAGGGGCGACTGAAGCTTTCTTT
CASSIGATEAFF
>-|TRBV7-6|-|TRBJ1-1
TGTGCCAGCAGCTTGTCCATCCAGAACACTGAAGCTTTCTTT
CASSLSIQNTEAFF
>-|TRBV10-3|TRBD2|TRBJ2-7
TGTGCCATAAGGACTAGCGGGAGTTACGAGCAGTACTTC
CAIRTSGSYEQYF
>-|TRBV28|TRBD1|TRBJ2-5
TGTGCCAGCAGTGGGACAGAAGAGACCCAGTACTTC
CASSGTEETQYF
>-|TRBV5-4|-|TRBJ2-3
TGTGCCAGCAGCTTGCGGGTGGGGATCACAGATACGCAGTATTTT
CASSLRVGITDTQYF
>-|TRBV2|TRBD2|TRBJ2-1
TGTGCCAGCAGTCCGACTAGCGGGGGGGCCTATGAGCAGTTCTTC
CASSPTSGGAYEQFF
>-|TRBV15|-|TRBJ1-1
TGTGCCACCAGCAGAGGAGCAGCGACCCTGAACACTGAAGCTTTCTTT
CATSRGAATLNTEAFF
>-|TRBV2|TRBD1|TRBJ2-3
TGTGCCAGCAGTGAATTTGGACAGGGGGTAGATACGCAGTATTTT
CASSEFGQGVDTQYF
>few|TRBV15|-|TRBJ2-7
TGTGCCACCAGCAGAGATGGTGGGAGGCTCTACGAGCAGTACTTC
CATSRDGGRLYEQYF
>-|TRBV7-9|-|TRBJ1-1
TGTGCCAGCAGCTTTAACCTTGAAGCTTTCTTT
CASSFNLEAFF
>-|TRBV5-1|TRBD1|TRBJ1-1
TGCGCCAGCAGACCCTTGACAGGGAGCGACACTGAAGCTTTCTTT
CASRPLTGSDTEAFF
>-|TRBV19|-|TRBJ1-1
TGTGCCAGTAGTATAAAGGCTGAAGCTTTCTTT
CASSIKAEAFF
>-|TRBV6-1|TRBD2|TRBJ2-1
TGTGCCAGCAGCCGTTCCCAGCGGGGCCCCAATGAGCAGTTCTTC
CASSRSQRGPNEQFF
>-|TRBV24-1|-|TRBJ2-5
TGTGCCACCAGTGACCGTTTACAGACCCAGTACTTC
CATSDRLQTQYF
>-|TRBV7-9|-|TRBJ1-1
TGTGCCAGCAGCTTCAGTGACCTTGAAGCTTTCTTT
CASSFSDLEAFF
>-|TRBV12-5|-|TRBJ1-1
TGTGCTAGTGGTTTAGGGGGAACTGAAGCTTTCTTT
CASGLGGTEAFF
>-|TRBV24-1|TRBD1|TRBJ1-2
TGTGCCACCAGTTCCCAGGGGGGATATGGCTACACCTTC
CATSSQGGYGYTF
>-|TRBV10-3|-|TRBJ2-1
TGTGCCATCAGTGAGCCGTCCCACGGAGTTAATGAGCAGTTCTTC
CAISEPSHGVNEQFF
>-|TRBV2|-|TRBJ2-6
TGTGCCAGCAGGGGGCAGACCAACGTCCTGACTTTC
CASRGQTNVLTF
>-|TRBV24-1|-|TRBJ2-1
TGTGCCACCAGTGATTTCTCAGGTAACCAGTTCTTC
CATSDFSGNQFF
>-|TRBV12-5|-|TRBJ2-3
TGTGCTAGTGGGGCAGGGGTATCAGATACGCAGTATTTT
CASGAGVSDTQYF
>-|TRBV7-9|TRBD1|TRBJ1-6
TGTGCCAGCAGCACACAGGGGGCCTATTCACCCCTCCACTTT
CASSTQGAYSPLHF
>few|TRBV19|-|TRBJ1-2
TGTGCCAGTAGTGGGCACAGGGCGATCTATGGCTACACCTTC
CASSGHRAIYGYTF
>-|TRBV7-9|TRBD1|TRBJ2-7
TGTGCCAGCAGCACCGGGACAGGGGAGATCCACGAGCAGTACTTC
CASSTGTGEIHEQYF
>-|TRBV19|-|TRBJ1-5
TGTGCCAGTAGTCTTGGACGTCAGCCCCAGCATTTT
CASSLGRQPQHF
>-|TRBV10-3|-|TRBJ2-1
TGTGCCATCACCCAGGGGAGGGAACACTATGAGCAGTTCTTC
CAITQGREHYEQFF
>-|TRBV2|TRBD2|TRBJ2-5
TGTGCCAGCACCAGAGAGACTTATAGCGGGCGAAGCAATACCCAGTACTTC
CASTRETYSGRSNTQYF